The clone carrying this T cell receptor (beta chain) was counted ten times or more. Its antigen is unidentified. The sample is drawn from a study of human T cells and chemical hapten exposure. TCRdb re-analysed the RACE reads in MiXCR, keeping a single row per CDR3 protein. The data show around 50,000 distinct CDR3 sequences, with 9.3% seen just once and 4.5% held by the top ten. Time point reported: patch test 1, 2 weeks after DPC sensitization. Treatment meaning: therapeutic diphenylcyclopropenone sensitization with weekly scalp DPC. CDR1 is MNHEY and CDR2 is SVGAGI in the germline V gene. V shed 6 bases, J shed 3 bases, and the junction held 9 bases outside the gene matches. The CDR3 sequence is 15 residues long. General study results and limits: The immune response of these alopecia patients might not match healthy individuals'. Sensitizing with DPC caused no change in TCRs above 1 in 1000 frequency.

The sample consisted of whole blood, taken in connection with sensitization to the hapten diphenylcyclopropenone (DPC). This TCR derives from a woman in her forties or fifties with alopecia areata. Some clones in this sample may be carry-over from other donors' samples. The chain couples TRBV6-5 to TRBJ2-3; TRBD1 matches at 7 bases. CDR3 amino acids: CASRRQGVGTDTQYF. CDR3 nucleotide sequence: TGTGCCAGCAGGCGTCAGGGGGTCGGTACAGATACGCAGTATTTT.